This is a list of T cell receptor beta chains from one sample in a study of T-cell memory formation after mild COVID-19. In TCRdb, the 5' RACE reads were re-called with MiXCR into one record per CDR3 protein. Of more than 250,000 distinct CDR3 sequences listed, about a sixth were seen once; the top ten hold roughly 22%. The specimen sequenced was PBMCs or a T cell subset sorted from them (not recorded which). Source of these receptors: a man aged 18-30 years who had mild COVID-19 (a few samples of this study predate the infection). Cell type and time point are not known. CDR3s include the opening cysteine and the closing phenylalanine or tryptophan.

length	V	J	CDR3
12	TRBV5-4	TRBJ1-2	CAYRDMDYGYTF
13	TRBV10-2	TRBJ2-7	CAGSGHYAYEQYF
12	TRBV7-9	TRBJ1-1	CASSLSAIEAFF
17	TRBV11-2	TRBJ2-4	CASSRLGAGLAKNIQYF
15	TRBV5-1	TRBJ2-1	CASSLGSTVNNEQFF
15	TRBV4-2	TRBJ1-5	CASSDDRGLGQPQHF
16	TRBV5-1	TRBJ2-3	CASSTAGRITTDTQYF
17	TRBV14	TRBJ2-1	CASSYITGGRYNNEQFF
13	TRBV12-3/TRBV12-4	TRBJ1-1	CASSLGESTEAFF
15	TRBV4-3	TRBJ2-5	CASGDRGLLRETQYF